This T cell receptor (beta chain) was recovered during a study of spatial heterogeneity in lung cancer (dated by TCRdb to 2018 to 2020). Describing the broader study: More beta-chain than alpha-chain transcripts were consistently detected, likely reflecting higher beta-chain transcript abundance. TCR transcript counts in tumor regions correlated strongly with a T cell transcriptional module score from matched bulk RNA-seq. In the raw uncorrected reads, each unique combination of TCR and UMI appeared on average more than ten times. TCR alpha and beta repertoires were quantitatively compared across multiple tumor regions, matched nontumor lung and blood in non-small cell lung cancer. TCR repertoire features were related to nonsynonymous mutation counts determined by whole-exome sequencing of tumor tissue. Both alpha and beta chains were TCR-sequenced in around 230 tumor regions, approximately 67 matched nontumor lung samples and around 54 PBMC samples obtained at surgery. The research as a whole found: The tumor nonsynonymous mutation count correlated with the number of expanded intratumoral alpha and beta TCRs. TCR-seq coverage of tumor T cells was estimated at only roughly 6.6% for alpha chains and roughly 13% for beta chains. Counts of ubiquitous and regional expanded TCRs correlated with counts of ubiquitous and regional nonsynonymous mutations, respectively. Confirming at a functional level the hypothesis that regional TCRs recognize regional mutations was considered to require additional single-cell paired TCR alpha and beta sequencing.

This specimen's time point label, interpreted: sample taken at primary tumor resection. The donors were some 72 patients from the lung TRACERx cohort who had early-stage, untreated non-small cell lung cancer. Without any cell sorting, TCR sequencing was performed on whole RNA extracted either from tumor and nontumor lung tissue or from cryopreserved PBMC samples. Only patients for whom sufficient RNA was available from at least two tumor regions were selected for TCR sequencing. Before selection, tumor and adjacent nontumor lung specimens were reviewed by a lung pathologist. From the cysteine up to the phenylalanine, the CDR3 has a length of 15 residues. Solely the CDR3 DNA is kept, with 45 bases framed from the first base. The germline V gene (reference sequence) provides CDR1 DFQATT and CDR2 SNEGSKA. Receptors were amplified or captured by 5' RACE. The instrument was a NextSeq 500. In the TCR library protocol, a unique molecular identifier was attached to each TCR cDNA molecule so that PCR and sequencing errors could be corrected. As for the original processing: Decombinator tools were used for TCR identification, UMI-based error correction and CDR3 extraction. TCRs above a frequency of 2 per 1,000, corresponding to the top 1% of the tumor frequency distribution, were defined as expanded. Expanded tumor TCRs statistically deemed absent (corrected P<0.05) from at least one tumor region were classed as regional, and all other expanded tumor TCRs were classed as ubiquitous. Each repertoire was subsampled 100 times to 5,000 TCRs, after which Renyi diversity was computed with the R vegan package. CDR3 similarity networks were built from amino acid triplet string-kernel similarity, connecting CDR3s with pairwise similarity above 0.82. In-frame beta chains were kept once TCRdb had trimmed the public reads at Q25 with fastp and called clones with MiXCR. Under each unique CDR3 protein, matching rows form one entry showing the most common genes and DNA. These V and J calls are TCRdb output, not the study's own analysis. Recorded for this sample are more than 20,000 distinct CDR3 sequences; under 7.5% of them occurred a single time. The ten biggest clones cover 9% to 12% of the sample.

Many counts were recorded for this clonotype. Its antigen is still unknown. Per-base qualities were not stored, and no clone one base away is much larger. This specimen consisted of lung tumor tissue, obtained at surgery. This clonotype was obtained from a male donor with early-stage non-small cell lung cancer. The rearranged segments are TRBV20-1 and TRBJ1-2; TRBD1 aligns with 8 central bases. The sequenced DNA: TGCAGGGTGGGGCGAGAAGGACAGGGCTCTTATGGCTACACCTTC. Its translation reads: CRVGREGQGSYGYTF.